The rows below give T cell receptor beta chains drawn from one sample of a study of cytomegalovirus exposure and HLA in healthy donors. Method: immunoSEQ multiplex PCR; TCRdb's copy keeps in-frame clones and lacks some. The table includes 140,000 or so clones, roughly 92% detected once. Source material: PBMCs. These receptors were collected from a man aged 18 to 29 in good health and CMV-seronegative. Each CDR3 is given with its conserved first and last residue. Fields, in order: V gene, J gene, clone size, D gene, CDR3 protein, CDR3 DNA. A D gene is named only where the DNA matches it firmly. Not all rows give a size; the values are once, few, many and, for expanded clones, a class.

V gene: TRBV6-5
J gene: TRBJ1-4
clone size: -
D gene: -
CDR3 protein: CASSYRMSDWEKLFF
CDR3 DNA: TGTGCCAGCAGTTATAGAATGTCTGATTGGGAAAAACTGTTTTTT

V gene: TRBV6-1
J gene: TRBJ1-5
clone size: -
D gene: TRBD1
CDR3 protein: CASSEPGGGGNQPQHF
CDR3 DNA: TGTGCCAGCAGTGAACCAGGGGGCGGTGGCAATCAGCCCCAGCATTTT

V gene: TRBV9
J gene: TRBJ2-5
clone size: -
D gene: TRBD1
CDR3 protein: CASSVGLATVRDRGWETQYF
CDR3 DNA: TGTGCCAGCAGCGTCGGTCTCGCAACCGTTCGGGACAGGGGGTGGGAGACCCAGTACTTC

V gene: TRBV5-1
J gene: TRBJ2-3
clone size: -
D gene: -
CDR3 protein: CASHTSRLSTDTQYF
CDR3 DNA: TGCGCCAGCCATACGTCTAGGCTTAGCACAGATACGCAGTATTTT

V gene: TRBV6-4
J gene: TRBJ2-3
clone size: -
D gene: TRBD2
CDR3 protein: CASSVSSGGADTQYF
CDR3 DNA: TGTGCCAGCAGTGTGTCTAGCGGGGGCGCAGATACGCAGTATTTT

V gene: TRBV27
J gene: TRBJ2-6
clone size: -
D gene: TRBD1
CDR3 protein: CASSSDRVTPSGANVLTF
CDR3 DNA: TGTGCCAGCAGTTCGGACAGGGTTACTCCCTCTGGGGCCAACGTCCTGACTTTC

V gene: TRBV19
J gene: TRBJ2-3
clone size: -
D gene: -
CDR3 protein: CASSAPLAGTTDTQYF
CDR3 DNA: TGTGCCAGTAGTGCCCCCCTGGCGGGCACCACAGATACGCAGTATTTT

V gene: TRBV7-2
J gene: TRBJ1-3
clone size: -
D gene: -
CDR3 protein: CASSSGRGNTIYF
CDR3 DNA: TGTGCCAGCAGTTCAGGGCGGGGAAACACCATATATTTT

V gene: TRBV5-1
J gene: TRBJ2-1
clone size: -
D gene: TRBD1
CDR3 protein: CASSLAGQGHNEQFF
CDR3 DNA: TGCGCCAGCAGCTTGGCGGGACAGGGGCACAATGAGCAGTTCTTC

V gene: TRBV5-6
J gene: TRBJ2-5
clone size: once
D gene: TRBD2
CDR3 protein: CASSRTSGWYQETQYF
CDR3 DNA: TGTGCCAGCAGCCGTACTAGCGGCTGGTACCAAGAGACCCAGTACTTC

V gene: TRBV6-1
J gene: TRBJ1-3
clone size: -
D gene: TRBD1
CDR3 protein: CASSEYSRGTDTGNTIYF
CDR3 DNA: TGTGCCAGCAGTGAATATTCTCGAGGGACAGACACTGGAAACACCATATATTTT

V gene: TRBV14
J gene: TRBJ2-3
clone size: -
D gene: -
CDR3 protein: CASSQEQAYTDTQYF
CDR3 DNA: TGTGCCAGCAGCCAAGAGCAGGCCTACACAGATACGCAGTATTTT

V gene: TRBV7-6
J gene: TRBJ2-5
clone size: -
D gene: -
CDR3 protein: CASSFQGAGGQETQYF
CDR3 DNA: TGTGCCAGCAGCTTCCAGGGGGCCGGGGGGCAAGAGACCCAGTACTTC

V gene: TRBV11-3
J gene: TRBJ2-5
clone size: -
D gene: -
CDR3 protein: CASQAGPQETQYF
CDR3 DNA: TGTGCCAGCCAGGCGGGACCCCAAGAGACCCAGTACTTC

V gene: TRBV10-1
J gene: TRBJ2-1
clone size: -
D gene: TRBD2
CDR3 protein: CASSGGIAGYNEQFF
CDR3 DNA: TGCGCCAGCAGTGGGGGAATAGCGGGCTACAATGAGCAGTTCTTC

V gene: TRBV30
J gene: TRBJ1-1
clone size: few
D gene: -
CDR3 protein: CAWSVWQRGLMNTEAFF
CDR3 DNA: TGTGCCTGGAGTGTTTGGCAGAGAGGCCTAATGAACACTGAAGCTTTCTTT

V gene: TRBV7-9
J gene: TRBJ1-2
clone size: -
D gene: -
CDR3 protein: CASSRGTFWDGYTF
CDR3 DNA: TGTGCCAGCAGCAGGGGGACGTTCTGGGATGGCTACACCTTC

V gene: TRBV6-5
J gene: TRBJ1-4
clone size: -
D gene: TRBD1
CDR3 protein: CASSFGTGMEVFF
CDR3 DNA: TGTGCCAGCAGTTTCGGGACAGGGATGGAGGTGTTTTTT

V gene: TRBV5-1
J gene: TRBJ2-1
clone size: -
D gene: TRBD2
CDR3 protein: CASSVSSGSRSYNEQFF
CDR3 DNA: TGCGCCAGCAGCGTGTCTAGCGGGAGTCGTTCCTACAATGAGCAGTTCTTC

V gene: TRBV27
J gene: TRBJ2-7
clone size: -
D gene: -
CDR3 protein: CASSLSGRGAEQYF
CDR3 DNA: TGTGCCAGCAGTTTATCGGGTCGGGGGGCCGAGCAGTACTTC

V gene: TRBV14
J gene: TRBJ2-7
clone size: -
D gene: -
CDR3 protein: CASSGTTGTSYSYEQYF
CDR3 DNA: TGTGCCAGCAGCGGAACTACCGGGACATCTTACTCCTACGAGCAGTACTTC

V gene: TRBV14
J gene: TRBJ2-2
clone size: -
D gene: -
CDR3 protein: CASSQELAGELFF
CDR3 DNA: TGTGCCAGCAGCCAAGAACTAGCCGGGGAGCTGTTTTTT

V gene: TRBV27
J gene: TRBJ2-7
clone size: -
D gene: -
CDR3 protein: CATKSGGSLSYEQYF
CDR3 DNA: TGTGCCACCAAAAGTGGGGGGAGCCTGTCCTACGAGCAGTACTTC

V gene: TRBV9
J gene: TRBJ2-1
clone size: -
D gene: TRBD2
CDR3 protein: CASSANPSGGSYNEQFF
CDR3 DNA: TGTGCCAGCAGCGCCAACCCTAGCGGGGGTTCCTACAATGAGCAGTTCTTC

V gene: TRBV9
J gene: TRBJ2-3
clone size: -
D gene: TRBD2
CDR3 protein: CASSLNRLAGVLPDTQYF
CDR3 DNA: TGTGCCAGCAGCCTCAATAGGCTAGCGGGAGTTTTGCCAGATACGCAGTATTTT

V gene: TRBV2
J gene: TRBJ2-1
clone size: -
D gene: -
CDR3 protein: CASKVWGDEQFF
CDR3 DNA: TGTGCCAGCAAGGTCTGGGGGGATGAGCAGTTCTTC

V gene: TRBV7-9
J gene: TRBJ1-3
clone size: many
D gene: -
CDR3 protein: CASSSDSNTIYF
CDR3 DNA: TGTGCCAGCAGCTCGGACAGCAACACCATATATTTT

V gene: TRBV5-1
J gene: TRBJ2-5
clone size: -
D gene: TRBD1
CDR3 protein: CASSLGTGFQETQYF
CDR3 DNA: TGCGCCAGCAGCCTTGGGACAGGTTTTCAAGAGACCCAGTACTTC

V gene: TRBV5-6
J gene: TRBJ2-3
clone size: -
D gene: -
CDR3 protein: CASSLASGGNFNTQYF
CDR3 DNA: TGTGCCAGCAGCTTGGCCTCCGGAGGTAATTTCAATACGCAGTATTTT

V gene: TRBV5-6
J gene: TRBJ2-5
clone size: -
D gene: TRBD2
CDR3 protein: CASSKLAGGPGETQYF
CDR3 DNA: TGTGCCAGCAGCAAGCTAGCGGGAGGGCCGGGGGAGACCCAGTACTTC

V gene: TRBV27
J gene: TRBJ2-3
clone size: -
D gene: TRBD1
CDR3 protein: CASTYWTGGNSPRTDTQYF
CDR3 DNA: TGTGCCAGCACGTACTGGACAGGGGGGAATAGCCCTCGCACAGATACGCAGTATTTT

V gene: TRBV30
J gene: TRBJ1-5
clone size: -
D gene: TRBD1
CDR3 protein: CAWSQGVGQPQHF
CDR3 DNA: TGTGCCTGGTCCCAGGGGGTGGGTCAGCCCCAGCATTTT

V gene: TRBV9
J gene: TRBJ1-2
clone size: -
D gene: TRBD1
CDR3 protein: CASSPRLTGGHYGYTF
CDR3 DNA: TGTGCCAGCAGCCCCAGACTGACAGGGGGGCACTATGGCTACACCTTC

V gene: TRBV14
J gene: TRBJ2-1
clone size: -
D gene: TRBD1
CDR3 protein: CASSQSRGAGTGSYYSSYNEQFF
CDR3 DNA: TGTGCCAGCAGCCAATCGAGGGGCGCCGGGACAGGGTCTTACTACTCCTCCTACAATGAGCAGTTCTTC

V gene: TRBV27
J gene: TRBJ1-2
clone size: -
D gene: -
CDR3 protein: CASSPYWTGNYGYTF
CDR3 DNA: TGTGCCAGCAGTCCGTATTGGACGGGGAACTATGGCTACACCTTC

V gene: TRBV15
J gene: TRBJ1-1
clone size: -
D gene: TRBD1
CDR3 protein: CATSPIQGVSNTEAFF
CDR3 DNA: TGTGCCACCAGCCCAATACAGGGGGTTTCGAACACTGAAGCTTTCTTT

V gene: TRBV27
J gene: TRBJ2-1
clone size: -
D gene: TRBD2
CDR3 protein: CASSLSGTSGRAKYNEQFF
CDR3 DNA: TGTGCCAGCAGCTTATCCGGGACTAGCGGGAGGGCCAAATACAATGAGCAGTTCTTC

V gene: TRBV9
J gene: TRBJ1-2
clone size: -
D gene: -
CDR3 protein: CASSDRVAGYTF
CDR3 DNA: TGTGCCAGCAGCGACAGGGTTGCTGGCTACACCTTC

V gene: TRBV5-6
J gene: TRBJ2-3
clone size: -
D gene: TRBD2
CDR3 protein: CASGSGTGLDTQYF
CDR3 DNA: TGTGCCAGCGGGAGCGGGACTGGACTTGATACGCAGTATTTT

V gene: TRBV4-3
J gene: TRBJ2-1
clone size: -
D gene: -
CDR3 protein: CASSQDPLSSYNEQFF
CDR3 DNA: TGCGCCAGCAGCCAAGACCCACTGAGCTCCTACAATGAGCAGTTCTTC

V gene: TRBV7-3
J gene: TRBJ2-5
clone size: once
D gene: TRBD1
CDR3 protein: CASSLGGTGGGETQYF
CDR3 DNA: TGTGCCAGCAGCTTAGGGGGAACAGGGGGCGGCGAGACCCAGTACTTC

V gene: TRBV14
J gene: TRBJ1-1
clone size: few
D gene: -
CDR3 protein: CASSQGLGTLKNTEAFF
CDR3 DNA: TGTGCCAGCAGCCAAGGACTTGGGACACTCAAGAACACTGAAGCTTTCTTT

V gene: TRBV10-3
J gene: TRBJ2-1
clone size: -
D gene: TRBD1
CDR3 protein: CAISIQGFHNEQFF
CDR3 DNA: TGTGCCATCAGTATACAGGGGTTCCACAATGAGCAGTTCTTC

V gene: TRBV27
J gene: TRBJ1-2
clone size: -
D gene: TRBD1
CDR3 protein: CASGQGLNYGYTF
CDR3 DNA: TGTGCCAGCGGACAGGGCCTTAACTATGGCTACACCTTC

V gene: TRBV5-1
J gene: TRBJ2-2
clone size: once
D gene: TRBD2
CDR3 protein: CASSSLSGRNTGELFF
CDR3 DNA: TGCGCCAGCAGCTCCTTAAGCGGGAGGAACACCGGGGAGCTGTTTTTT

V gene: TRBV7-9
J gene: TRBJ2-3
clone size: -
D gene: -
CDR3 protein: CASSLLSGDTQYF
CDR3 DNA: TGTGCCAGCAGCTTATTGTCCGGAGATACGCAGTATTTT

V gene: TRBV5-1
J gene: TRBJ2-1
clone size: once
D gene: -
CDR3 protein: CASSLVRGSYNEQFF
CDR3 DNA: TGCGCCAGCAGCTTGGTCCGGGGGTCCTACAATGAGCAGTTCTTC

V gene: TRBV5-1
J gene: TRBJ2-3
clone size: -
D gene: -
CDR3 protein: CASKPAGYTDTQYF
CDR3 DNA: TGCGCCTCCAAACCGGCGGGGTATACAGATACGCAGTATTTT

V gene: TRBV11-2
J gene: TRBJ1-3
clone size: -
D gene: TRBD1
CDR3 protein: CASSLDPPGQGLGNTIYF
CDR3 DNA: TGTGCCAGCAGCTTAGACCCTCCGGGACAGGGACTTGGAAACACCATATATTTT

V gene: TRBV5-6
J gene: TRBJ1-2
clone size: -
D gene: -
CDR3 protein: CASLGGTNYGYTF
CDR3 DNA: TGTGCCAGCTTGGGGGGGACAAACTATGGCTACACCTTC

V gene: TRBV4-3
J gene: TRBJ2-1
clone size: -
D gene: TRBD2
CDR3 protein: CASSQDLASGNEQFF
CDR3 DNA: TGCGCCAGCAGCCAAGATCTGGCTAGCGGGAATGAGCAGTTCTTC

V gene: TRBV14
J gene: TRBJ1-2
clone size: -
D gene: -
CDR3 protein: CASSQGLNYGYTF
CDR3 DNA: TGTGCCAGCAGCCAAGGCCTAAACTATGGCTACACCTTC

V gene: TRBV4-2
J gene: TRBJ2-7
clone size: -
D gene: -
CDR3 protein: CASSQEENRAYEQYF
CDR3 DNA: TGTGCCAGCAGCCAAGAGGAGAACAGGGCGTACGAGCAGTACTTC

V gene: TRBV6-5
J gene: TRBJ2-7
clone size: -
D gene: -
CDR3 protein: CASSDAGRYEQYF
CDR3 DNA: TGTGCCAGCTCCGATGCAGGGAGGTACGAGCAGTACTTC

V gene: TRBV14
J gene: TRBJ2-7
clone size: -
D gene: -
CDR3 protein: CASSPGHTEQYF
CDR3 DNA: TGTGCCAGCAGCCCCGGACACACCGAGCAGTACTTC